This entry describes one T cell receptor (beta chain). The data were taken from a study of T cell changes during pregnancy in multiple sclerosis. Germline CDR1 reads PRHDT; CDR2 reads FYEKMQ (reference sequence). Trimming cost V 6 bases and J 6 bases, with 13 bases left between them. The CDR3 is 13 residues long. Sequencing was performed with immunoSEQ multiplex PCR; in TCRdb, only in-frame clones are kept and a portion is missing. The sample yields approximately 30,000 clones, 80% to 90% seen once. The source material was CD8+ T cells from peripheral blood mononuclear cells, sampled in the third trimester of pregnancy. The sequence derives from a female donor with multiple sclerosis, enrolled in a pregnancy study. The J gene is TRBJ2-3, the V gene TRBV13, with D perhaps matching TRBD1 (6 bases). The CDR3 sequence is CASSSYQGDTQYF. The CDR3 DNA sequence: TGTGCCAGCAGTTCCTACCAGGGGGATACGCAGTATTTT.